A single sample is the source of the 9 T cell receptor beta chains below, sequenced in a study of control samples from healthy donors and cancer patients. Profiling relied on immunoSEQ multiplex PCR, and the TCRdb table lists in-frame clones only, not all of them. The data hold about 40,000 clones, with around 90% observed a single time. Sequenced material: blood. The receptors here all came from a woman aged 50 to 60 in good health.

CDR3 protein: CASSPWRSTGGALASDAFF. The DNA of the CDR3 is TGTGCCAGCAGTCCCTGGAGGTCGACAGGGGGCGCCTTGGCCTCGGACGCTTTCTTT. The chain links TRBV28 to TRBJ1-1, with TRBD1 identical over 10 bases. The CDR3 loop spans 19 amino acids. V gave up 5 bases and J gave up 11 bases; unmatched junction bases: 26. The germline V gene encodes CDR1 MDHEN and CDR2 SYDVKM. The entire variable domain, with the rest obtained from reference TRBV28 and TRBJ1-1, is as follows: DVKVTQSSRYLVKRTGEKVFLECVQDMDHENMFWYRQDPGLGLRLIYFSYDVKMKEKGDIPEGYSVSREKKERFSLILESASTNQTSMYLCASSPWRSTGGALASDAFFGQGTRLTVV.

The V and J genes are TRBV3-1 (or the pseudogene TRBV3-2) and TRBJ1-1, with D possibly TRBD1 on 6 matching bases. Between the trimmed V and J ends, which lost 3 bases and 0 bases, there was a span of 14 bases. The CDR3 sequence is 16 residues long. Germline V gene data show CDR1 as LGHDT and CDR2 as YNNKEL (reference sequence). CDR3 sequence: CASSHLRTALNTEAFF. The CDR3 coding sequence is TGTGCCAGCAGCCATCTCAGGACAGCCTTGAACACTGAAGCTTTCTTT.

The rearrangement links TRBV7-3 to TRBJ1-1; D is ambiguous. CDR1 and CDR2 from the germline V gene are SGHTA and FQGTGA. The ends were cut back, 2 bases at V and 0 bases at J, with 10 bases in the middle. The CDR3 totals 15 residues. The CDR3 here is CASSLSIIMNTEAFF. The DNA of the CDR3 is TGTGCCAGCAGCTTATCCATTATCATGAACACTGAAGCTTTCTTT.

The chain recombines TRBV2 with TRBJ2-3; D is unresolved. V shed 4 bases and J shed 8 bases, with 13 bases lying between them. The germline V gene encodes CDR1 SNHLY and CDR2 FYNNEI. The CDR3 is 13 amino acids. This chain's CDR3 is CASSGRDEATQYF. The CDR3 nucleotides are TGTGCCAGCAGTGGACGTGATGAGGCTACGCAGTATTTT.

This clone was observed once. This sample includes further DNA sequences coding for the same CDR3. The chain couples TRBV6-2 or TRBV6-3 to TRBJ2-1; TRBD1 might be the D (5 bases). V was shortened by 1 base and J by 5 bases, with 12 bases between the two germline ends. From germline, CDR1 is MNHEY and CDR2 SVGEGT. The CDR3 is made up of 15 amino acids. CDR3 residues: CASSYLGQRHNEQFF. In DNA, the CDR3 is TGTGCCAGCAGTTACTTGGGGCAGCGACACAATGAGCAGTTCTTC.

The chain couples TRBV7-6 to TRBJ1-1; D is undetermined. V gave up 2 bases and J gave up 1 base, with 5 bases separating them. Per the germline V gene, CDR1 is SGHVS and CDR2 is FNYEAQ. CDR3 length: 13 residues. The CDR3 DNA follows: TGTGCCAGCAGCTTAAACGGGAACACTGAAGCTTTCTTT. Amino acid sequence: CASSLNGNTEAFF.

The V gene is TRBV28, the J gene TRBJ1-5; 9 bases map to TRBD1. The germline V gene has CDR1 MDHEN and CDR2 SYDVKM. The V segment lost 5 bases and the J segment 6 bases; nucleotides outside the gene matches: 8. This CDR3 is 15 amino acids long. The CDR3 loop reads CASSIPDRGGQPQHF. The CDR3 coding sequence is TGTGCCAGCAGTATCCCCGACAGGGGGGGTCAGCCCCAGCATTTT.

V usage is TRBV10-3 and J usage is TRBJ1-3; D is ambiguous. The germline CDR1 and CDR2 sequences are ENHRY and SYGVKD. This CDR3 region has 16 residues. The germline V and J ends were trimmed by 4 bases and 0 bases, with 13 bases remaining between them. The CDR3 sequence is CAISAADESSGNTIYF. The CDR3 DNA reads TGTGCCATCAGTGCAGCGGACGAAAGCTCTGGAAACACCATATATTTT.

The rearrangement uses TRBV10-3 and TRBJ1-3; D not resolved. Trimming left V 0 bases short and J 0 bases short, with 12 bases between. Germline CDR1 and CDR2: ENHRY and SYGVKD. The CDR3 has 17 amino acids. CDR3 in DNA: TGTGCCATCAGTGAGTCCATTCCGAGGGACTCTGGAAACACCATATATTTT. It translates to CAISESIPRDSGNTIYF.